A selection of T cell receptor beta chains follows, all from one sample in a study of neurological immune-mediated disorders. TCRdb called the 5' RACE reads again in MiXCR, with one record for every CDR3 protein. The sample records about 92,000 distinct CDR3 sequences, around 3.5% being singletons. The source material was PBMCs. The receptors were gathered from a woman between 50 and 59 years old with multiple sclerosis. Each CDR3 is given with its conserved first and last residue. A D gene is named only where the DNA matches it firmly. Clone size is given for some rows only: seen once, a few or many times, or a class if the clone is expanded.

-,TRBV12-3/TRBV12-4,-,TRBJ1-2,TGTGCCAGCAGTTTAACGGGCAGCCCGGAGTTCGGAGTTTCTGGCTACACCTTC,CASSLTGSPEFGVSGYTF
few,TRBV7-2,TRBD1,TRBJ2-1,TGTGCCAGCAGCTTAGATTTTCGGGACAGGGGCAATGAGCAGTTCTTC,CASSLDFRDRGNEQFF
many,TRBV25-1,-,TRBJ1-5,TGTGCCAGCAGTGAAGTTGGTCAGCCCCAGCATTTT,CASSEVGQPQHF
many,TRBV5-5,-,TRBJ2-1,TGTGCCAGCAGCTTGAGCAGGAGTGGCGGGTACAATGAGCAGTTCTTC,CASSLSRSGGYNEQFF
many,TRBV12-3/TRBV12-4,-,TRBJ2-2,TGTGCCAGCAGTTTAACAGGGATGACCGGGGAGCTGTTTTTT,CASSLTGMTGELFF
many,TRBV28,-,TRBJ2-7,TGTGCCAGCATCAGGGACTCCCTATCTTCTTACGAGCAGTACTTC,CASIRDSLSSYEQYF
many,TRBV2,-,TRBJ1-6,TGTGCCAGCAGTCCATCGACAGAGCACGGCTCACCCCTCCACTTT,CASSPSTEHGSPLHF
many,TRBV7-9,TRBD1,TRBJ1-1,TGTGCCAGCAGGCATGAGGGGGCAAAAACTGAAGCTTTCTTT,CASRHEGAKTEAFF
many,TRBV21-1,-,TRBJ2-3,TGTGCCAGCAGCAAAGCGCCTACTAGCGGTAGCACAGATACGCAGTATTTT,CASSKAPTSGSTDTQYF
many,TRBV7-2,-,TRBJ2-7,TGTGCCAGCAGCTTAGCTTCAGGGGGGGGCTACGAGCAGTACTTC,CASSLASGGGYEQYF
many,TRBV20-1,-,TRBJ2-1,TGCAGTGCTAGAGGTAGCATCTCCTACAATGAGCAGTTCTTC,CSARGSISYNEQFF
many,TRBV20-1,TRBD1,TRBJ2-7,TGCAGTGCTAGGACAGGGTCCTACGAGCAGTACTTC,CSARTGSYEQYF
many,TRBV12-3/TRBV12-4,-,TRBJ2-3,TGTGCCAGCACCCCGGGGGGCGGGGGCACAGATACGCAGTATTTT,CASTPGGGGTDTQYF
many,TRBV7-6,-,TRBJ1-2,TGTGCCAGCAGCTTAAATGAAGGGCGATATGGCTACACCTTC,CASSLNEGRYGYTF
many,TRBV12-3/TRBV12-4,TRBD1,TRBJ2-7,TGTGCCAGCCTCGGACAGGGCTACGAGCAGTACTTC,CASLGQGYEQYF
many,TRBV7-3,-,TRBJ2-1,TGTGCCAGCAGTTTTTCCCGTGGGGAGCAGTTCTTC,CASSFSRGEQFF
many,TRBV7-2,TRBD2,TRBJ2-1,TGTGCCAGCAGCTCCGGACTAGCGGGGGGGCTCAATGAGCAGTTCTTC,CASSSGLAGGLNEQFF
many,TRBV10-3,-,TRBJ2-3,TGTGCCATCACCACGGGGGCAGGGAGGGAGGCGCAGTATTTT,CAITTGAGREAQYF
many,TRBV7-6,TRBD1,TRBJ1-1,TGTGCCAGCAGCCTCGGACAGGGCTCTTTGGGCACTGAAGCTTTCTTT,CASSLGQGSLGTEAFF
many,TRBV29-1,TRBD1,TRBJ1-2,TGCAGCGTTGAAGGATCCGGGACAGGCCGTTATGGCTACACCTTC,CSVEGSGTGRYGYTF
many,TRBV5-1,TRBD1,TRBJ2-7,TGCGCCAGCAGCTTGGTACAGGGGCTTTACGAGCAGTACTTC,CASSLVQGLYEQYF
many,TRBV6-4,-,TRBJ2-3,TGTGCCAGCAGTGACGGGACTAGCACAGATACGCAGTATTTT,CASSDGTSTDTQYF
-,TRBV5-6,-,TRBJ1-1,TGTGCCAGCAGCTTGCAACAGGTTGCAAATGCTTTCTTT,CASSLQQVANAFF